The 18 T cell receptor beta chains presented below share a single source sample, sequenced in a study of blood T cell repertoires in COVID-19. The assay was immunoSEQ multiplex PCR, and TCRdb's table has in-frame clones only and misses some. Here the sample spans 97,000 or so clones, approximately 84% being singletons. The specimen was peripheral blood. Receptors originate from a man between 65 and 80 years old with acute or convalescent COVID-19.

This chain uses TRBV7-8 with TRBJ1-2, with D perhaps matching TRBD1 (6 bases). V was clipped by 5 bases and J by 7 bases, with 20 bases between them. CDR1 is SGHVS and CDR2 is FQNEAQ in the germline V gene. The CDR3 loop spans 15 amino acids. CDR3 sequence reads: CASSRPRGPRGGYTF. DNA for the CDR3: TGTGCCAGCAGCAGACCCAGGGGCCCCAGGGGTGGCTACACCTTC.

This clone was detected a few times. The CDR3 is CASSLVRDFYQPQHF. CDR3 sequence (DNA): TGTGCCAGCAGCTTAGTTCGGGATTTCTATCAGCCCCAGCATTTT. The gene calls are TRBV7-8 and TRBJ1-5; unclear D gene. The CDR3 sequence is 15 residues long. The germline CDR1 and CDR2 sequences are SGHVS and FQNEAQ. V was trimmed by 1 base and J by 5 bases, leaving 12 bases between them.

The CDR3 region is CATSSRPGEAGNTIYF. In DNA form, the CDR3 reads TGTGCCACCAGCAGCCGTCCAGGGGAAGCTGGAAACACCATATATTTT. The chain links TRBV15 to TRBJ1-3, with D maybe TRBD1 (6 bases). Germline CDR1 reads LNHNV; CDR2 reads YYDKDF (reference sequence). Trimming pared 3 bases from V and 2 bases from J, leaving 14 bases between. This CDR3 is 16 amino acids long.

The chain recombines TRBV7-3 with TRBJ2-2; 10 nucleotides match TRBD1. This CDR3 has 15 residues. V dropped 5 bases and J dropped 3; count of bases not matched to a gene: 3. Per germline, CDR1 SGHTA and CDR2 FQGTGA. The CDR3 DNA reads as TGTGCCAGCAGCCCCGGACAGGGGGACACCGGGGAGCTGTTTTTT. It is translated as CASSPGQGDTGELFF.

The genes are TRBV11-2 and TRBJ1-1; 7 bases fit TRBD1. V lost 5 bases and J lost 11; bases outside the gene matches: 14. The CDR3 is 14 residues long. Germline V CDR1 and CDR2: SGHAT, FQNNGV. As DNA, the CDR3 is TGTGCCAGCAGCCGAGGGATGTTAGGGACAGTGGCTTTCTTT. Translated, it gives CASSRGMLGTVAFF.

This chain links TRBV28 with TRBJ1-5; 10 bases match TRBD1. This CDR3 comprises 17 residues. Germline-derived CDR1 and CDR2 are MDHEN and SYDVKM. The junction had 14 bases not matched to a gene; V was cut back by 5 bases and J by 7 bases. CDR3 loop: CASSPFLGQGLSQPQHF. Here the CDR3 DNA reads TGTGCCAGCAGTCCATTCTTGGGACAGGGGCTTAGCCAGCCCCAGCATTTT. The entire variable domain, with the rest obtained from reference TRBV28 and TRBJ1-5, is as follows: DVKVTQSSRYLVKRTGEKVFLECVQDMDHENMFWYRQDPGLGLRLIYFSYDVKMKEKGDIPEGYSVSREKKERFSLILESASTNQTSMYLCASSPFLGQGLSQPQHFGDGTRLSIL.

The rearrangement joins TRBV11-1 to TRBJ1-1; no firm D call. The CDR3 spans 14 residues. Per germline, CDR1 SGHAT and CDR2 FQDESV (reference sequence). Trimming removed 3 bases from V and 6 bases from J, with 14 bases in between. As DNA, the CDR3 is TGTGCCAGCAGCTTGAACAGCCTTGCATCTGAAGCTTTCTTT. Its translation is CASSLNSLASEAFF. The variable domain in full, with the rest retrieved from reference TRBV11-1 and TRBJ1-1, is EAEVAQSPRYKITEKSQAVAFWCDPISGHATLYWYRQILGQGPELLVQFQDESVVDDSQLPKDRFSAERLKGVDSTLKIQPAELGDSAMYLCASSLNSLASEAFFGQGTRLTVV.

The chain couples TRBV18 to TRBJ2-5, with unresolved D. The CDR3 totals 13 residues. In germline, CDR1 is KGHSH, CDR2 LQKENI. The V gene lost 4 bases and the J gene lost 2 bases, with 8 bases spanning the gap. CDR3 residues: CASSLTVQETQYF. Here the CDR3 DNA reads TGTGCCAGCTCACTAACAGTACAAGAGACCCAGTACTTC. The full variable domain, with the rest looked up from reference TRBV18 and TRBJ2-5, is NAGVMQNPRHLVRRRGQEARLRCSPMKGHSHVYWYRQLPEEGLKFMVYLQKENIIDESGMPKERFSAEFPKEGPSILRIQQVVRGDSAAYFCASSLTVQETQYFGPGTRLLVL.

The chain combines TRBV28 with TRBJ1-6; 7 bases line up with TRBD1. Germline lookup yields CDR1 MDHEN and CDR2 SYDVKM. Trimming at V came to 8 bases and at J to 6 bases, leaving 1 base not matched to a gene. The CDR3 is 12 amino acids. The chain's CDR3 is CASGTANSPLHF. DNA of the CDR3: TGTGCCAGCGGGACAGCTAATTCACCCCTCCACTTT.

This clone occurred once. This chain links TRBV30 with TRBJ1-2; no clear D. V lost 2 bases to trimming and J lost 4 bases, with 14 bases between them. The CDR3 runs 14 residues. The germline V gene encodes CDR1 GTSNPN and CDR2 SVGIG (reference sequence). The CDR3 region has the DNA TGTGCCTGGAGTCGAGGGCCCCTCACCTATGGCTACACCTTC. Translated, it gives CAWSRGPLTYGYTF.

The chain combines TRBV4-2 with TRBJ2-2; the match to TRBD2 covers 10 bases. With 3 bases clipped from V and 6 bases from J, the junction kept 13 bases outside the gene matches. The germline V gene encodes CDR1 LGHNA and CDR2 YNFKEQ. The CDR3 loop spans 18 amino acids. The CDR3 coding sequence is TGTGCCAGCAGCCATCCCCCGGGGAGCGGGGGGGCCTCCGGGGAGCTGTTTTTT. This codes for CASSHPPGSGGASGELFF.

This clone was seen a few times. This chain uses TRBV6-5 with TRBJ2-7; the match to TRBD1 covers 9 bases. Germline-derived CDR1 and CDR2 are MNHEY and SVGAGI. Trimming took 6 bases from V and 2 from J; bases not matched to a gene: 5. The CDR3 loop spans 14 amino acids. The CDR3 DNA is TGTGCCAGCAGAAGGACAGGGGACGCCTACGAGCAGTACTTC. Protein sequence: CASRRTGDAYEQYF.

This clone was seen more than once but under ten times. The CDR3 region is CASRKLLNTEAFF. For the CDR3, the DNA is TGCGCCAGCAGGAAACTGCTGAACACTGAAGCTTTCTTT. The V gene is TRBV5-1, the J gene TRBJ1-1; D is unresolved. This CDR3 region has 13 residues. V gave up 5 bases and J gave up 0 bases, with 8 bases separating them. Germline V lookup: CDR1 SGHRS, CDR2 YFSETQ.

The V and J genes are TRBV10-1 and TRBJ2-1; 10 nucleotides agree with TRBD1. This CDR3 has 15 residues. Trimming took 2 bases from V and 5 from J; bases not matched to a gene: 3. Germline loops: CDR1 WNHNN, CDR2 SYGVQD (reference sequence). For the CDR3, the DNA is TGCGCCAGCAGTGAGGCAGGGACAGGGGACAATGAGCAGTTCTTC. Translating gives CASSEAGTGDNEQFF.

The CDR3 DNA is TGTGCCAGCAGTGAAGGAAGGCTAAGGCGGGGCCAGGGAGAGACCCAGTACTTC. Translated: CASSEGRLRRGQGETQYF. The chain uses TRBV6-1 and TRBJ2-5; possibly TRBD2 for D (6 bases). With 1 base removed from V and 4 bases from J, the gap between germline ends came to 22 bases. The germline gives CDR1 MNHNS, CDR2 SASEGT. The CDR3 covers 18 residues.

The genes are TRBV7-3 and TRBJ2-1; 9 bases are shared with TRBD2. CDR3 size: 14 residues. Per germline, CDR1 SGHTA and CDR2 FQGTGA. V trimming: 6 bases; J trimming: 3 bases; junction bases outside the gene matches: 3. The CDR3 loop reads CASSWTSDYNEQFF. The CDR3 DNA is TGTGCCAGCAGTTGGACTAGCGACTACAATGAGCAGTTCTTC.

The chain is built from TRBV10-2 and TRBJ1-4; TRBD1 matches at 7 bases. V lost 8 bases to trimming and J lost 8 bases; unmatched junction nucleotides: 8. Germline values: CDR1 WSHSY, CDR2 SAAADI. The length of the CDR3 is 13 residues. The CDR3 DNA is TGCGCCAGCTCACGACAGGGCGGGGAAAAACTGTTTTTT. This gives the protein CASSRQGGEKLFF.

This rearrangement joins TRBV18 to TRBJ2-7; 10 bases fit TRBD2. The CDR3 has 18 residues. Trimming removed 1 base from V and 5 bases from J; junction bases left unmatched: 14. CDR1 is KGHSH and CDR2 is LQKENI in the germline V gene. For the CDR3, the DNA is TGTGCCAGCTCACCACGGCAGGCTAGCGGGAGATTGTCCCACGAGCAGTACTTC. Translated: CASSPRQASGRLSHEQYF.